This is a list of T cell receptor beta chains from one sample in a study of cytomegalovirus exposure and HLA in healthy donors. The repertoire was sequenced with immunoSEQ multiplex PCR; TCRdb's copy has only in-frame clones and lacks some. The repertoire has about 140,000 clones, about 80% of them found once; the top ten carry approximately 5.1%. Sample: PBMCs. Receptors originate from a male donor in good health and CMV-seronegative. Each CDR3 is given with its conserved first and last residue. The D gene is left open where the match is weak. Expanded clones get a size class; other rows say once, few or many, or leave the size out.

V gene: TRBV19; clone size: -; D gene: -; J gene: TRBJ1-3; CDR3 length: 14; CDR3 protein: CASSRAGSGNTIYF; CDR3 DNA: TGTGCCAGTAGTCGTGCAGGCTCTGGAAACACCATATATTTT
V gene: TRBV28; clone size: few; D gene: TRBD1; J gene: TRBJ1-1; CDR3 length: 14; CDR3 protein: CASRGWTGGTEAFF; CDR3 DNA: TGTGCCAGCAGGGGATGGACAGGGGGCACTGAAGCTTTCTTT
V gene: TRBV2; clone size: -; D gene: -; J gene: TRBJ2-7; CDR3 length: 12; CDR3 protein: CASSVTNYGQYF; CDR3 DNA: TGTGCCAGCAGTGTAACTAACTACGGGCAGTACTTC
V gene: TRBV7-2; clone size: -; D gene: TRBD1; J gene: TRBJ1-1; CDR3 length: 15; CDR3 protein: CASSEQGLMNTEAFF; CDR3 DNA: TGTGCCAGCAGCGAACAGGGGCTCATGAACACTGAAGCTTTCTTT
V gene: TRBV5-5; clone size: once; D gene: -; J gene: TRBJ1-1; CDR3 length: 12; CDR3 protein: CASSFSVLEAFF; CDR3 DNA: TGTGCCAGCAGCTTTTCGGTCCTAGAAGCTTTCTTT
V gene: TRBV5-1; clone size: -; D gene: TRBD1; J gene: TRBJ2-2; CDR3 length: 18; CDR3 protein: CASSSVRTGVSNTGELFF; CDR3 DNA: TGCGCCAGCAGCTCGGTACGCACAGGGGTTTCGAACACCGGGGAGCTGTTTTTT
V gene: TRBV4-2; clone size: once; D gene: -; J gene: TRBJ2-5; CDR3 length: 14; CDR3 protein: CASRQTGTSETQYF; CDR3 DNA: TGTGCCAGCAGGCAGACCGGGACAAGCGAGACCCAGTACTTC
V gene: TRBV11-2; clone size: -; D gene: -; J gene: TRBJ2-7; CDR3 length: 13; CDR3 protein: CASSSHGSYEQYF; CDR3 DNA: TGTGCCAGCAGCTCTCACGGGTCCTACGAGCAGTACTTC
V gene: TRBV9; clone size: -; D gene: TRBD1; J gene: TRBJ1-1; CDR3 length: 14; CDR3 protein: CASSVTGMNTEAFF; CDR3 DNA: TGTGCCAGCAGCGTGACAGGGATGAACACTGAAGCTTTCTTT
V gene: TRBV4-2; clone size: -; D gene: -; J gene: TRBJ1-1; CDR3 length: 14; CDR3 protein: CASSRGQEVTEAFF; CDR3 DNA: TGTGCCAGCAGCCGGGGGCAGGAAGTCACTGAAGCTTTCTTT
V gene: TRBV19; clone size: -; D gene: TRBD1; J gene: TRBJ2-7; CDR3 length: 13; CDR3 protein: CASRGQGASEQYF; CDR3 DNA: TGTGCCAGTAGGGGACAGGGCGCCTCCGAGCAGTACTTC
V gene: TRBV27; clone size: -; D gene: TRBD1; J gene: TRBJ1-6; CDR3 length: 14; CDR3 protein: CASSFKTGNSPLHF; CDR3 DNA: TGTGCCAGCAGTTTCAAGACAGGGAATTCACCCCTCCACTTT
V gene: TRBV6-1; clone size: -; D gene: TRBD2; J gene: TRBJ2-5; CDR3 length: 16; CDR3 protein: CASSASLAGAQETQYF; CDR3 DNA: TGTGCCAGCAGTGCGTCACTAGCGGGGGCCCAAGAGACCCAGTACTTC
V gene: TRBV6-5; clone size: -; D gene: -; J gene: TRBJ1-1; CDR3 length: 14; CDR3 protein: CASSHDRQNTEAFF; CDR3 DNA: TGTGCCAGCAGTCACGACAGGCAGAACACTGAAGCTTTCTTT
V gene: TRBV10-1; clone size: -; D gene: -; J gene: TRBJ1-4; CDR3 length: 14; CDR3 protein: CASSLDRSNEKLFF; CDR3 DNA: TGCGCCAGCAGCCTCGACAGATCTAATGAAAAACTGTTTTTT
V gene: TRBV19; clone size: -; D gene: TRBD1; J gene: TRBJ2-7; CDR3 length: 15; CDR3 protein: CASSPWGQGVDEQYF; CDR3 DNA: TGTGCCAGTAGTCCCTGGGGACAGGGCGTGGACGAGCAGTACTTC
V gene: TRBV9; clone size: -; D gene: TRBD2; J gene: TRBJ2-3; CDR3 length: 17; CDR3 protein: CASSVLPAGGNTDTQYF; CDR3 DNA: TGTGCCAGCAGCGTTTTACCAGCGGGGGGAAACACAGATACGCAGTATTTT
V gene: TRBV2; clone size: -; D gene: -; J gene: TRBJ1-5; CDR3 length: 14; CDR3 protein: CASSVSFSNQPQHF; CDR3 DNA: TGTGCCAGCAGTGTATCCTTTAGCAATCAGCCCCAGCATTTT
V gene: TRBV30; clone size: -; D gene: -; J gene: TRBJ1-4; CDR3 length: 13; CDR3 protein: CAWSGGTREKLFF; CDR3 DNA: TGTGCCTGGAGTGGAGGGACAAGGGAAAAACTGTTTTTT
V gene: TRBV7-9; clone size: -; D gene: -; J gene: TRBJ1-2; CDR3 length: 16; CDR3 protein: CASSLPLEGFVVGYTF; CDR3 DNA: TGTGCCAGCAGCTTACCCTTGGAGGGATTTGTTGTGGGCTACACCTTC
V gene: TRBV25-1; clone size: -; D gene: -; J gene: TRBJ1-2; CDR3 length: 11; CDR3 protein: CASSEFNGYTF; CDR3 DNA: TGTGCCAGCAGTGAATTTAATGGCTACACCTTC
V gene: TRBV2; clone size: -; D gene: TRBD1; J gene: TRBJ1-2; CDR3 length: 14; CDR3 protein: CASSVGQGDYGYTF; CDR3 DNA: TGTGCCAGCAGTGTGGGACAGGGTGACTATGGCTACACCTTC
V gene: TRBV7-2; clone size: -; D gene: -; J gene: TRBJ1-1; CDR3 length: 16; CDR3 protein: CASSRRPAGDRPEAFF; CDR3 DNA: TGTGCCAGCAGCCGAAGGCCCGCCGGGGATCGACCTGAAGCTTTCTTT
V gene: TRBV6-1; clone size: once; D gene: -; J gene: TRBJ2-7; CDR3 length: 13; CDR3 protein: CASEGSGSYEQYF; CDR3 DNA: TGTGCCAGCGAGGGTAGTGGATCCTACGAGCAGTACTTC
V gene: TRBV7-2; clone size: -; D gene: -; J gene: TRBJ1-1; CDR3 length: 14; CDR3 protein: CASSGRLSDTEAFF; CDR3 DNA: TGTGCCAGCAGCGGTCGACTGTCGGACACTGAAGCTTTCTTT
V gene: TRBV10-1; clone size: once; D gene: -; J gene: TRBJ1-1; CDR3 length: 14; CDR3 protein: CASSSRRGGTEAFF; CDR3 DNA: TGCGCCAGCAGTAGCCGGAGGGGTGGAACTGAAGCTTTCTTT
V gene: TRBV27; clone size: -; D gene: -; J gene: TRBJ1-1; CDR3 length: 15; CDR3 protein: CASSFVESRGTEAFF; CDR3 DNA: TGTGCCAGCAGTTTTGTCGAGTCCCGCGGTACTGAAGCTTTCTTT
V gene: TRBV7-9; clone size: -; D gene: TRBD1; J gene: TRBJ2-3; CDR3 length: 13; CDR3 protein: CASHRDSAKTQYF; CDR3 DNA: TGTGCCAGCCACCGGGACAGCGCCAAAACGCAGTATTTT
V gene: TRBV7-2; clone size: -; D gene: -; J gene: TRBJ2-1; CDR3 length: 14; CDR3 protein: CASSSQGSANEQFF; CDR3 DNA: TGTGCCAGCAGCTCCCAGGGATCCGCCAATGAGCAGTTCTTC